This T cell receptor beta chain was found in a study of blood T cells in healthy people across ages. Concerning this clonotype: What it recognizes is unknown.

With a J-beta primer mix and a sample-barcoded 5' primer, a second PCR ran about 6 to 11 cycles. The template-switch adaptor was a 5' adaptor with 12 random nucleotides. It tagged each cDNA molecule. TCRdb reanalysed the 5' RACE reads using MiXCR and keeps one entry per CDR3 protein. The sample lists 650,000 to 800,000 distinct CDR3 sequences, around 45% occurring once. Findings of the study overall: Greater diversity and more naive CD4+ cells were seen in long-lived donors than in aged donors.

Germline-derived CDR1 and CDR2 are LNHNV and YYDKDF (reference sequence). This CDR3 is 17 amino acids long. V gave up 3 bases and J gave up 0 bases, with 16 bases separating them. Sample: blood. The source is a man in his 60s in good health. The chain carries TRBV15 and TRBJ2-3, with a weak D call TRBD2 (5 bases). DNA for the CDR3: TGTGCCACCAGCAGCGGACTTTCGACTGTGAGCACAGATACGCAGTATTTT. It is translated as CATSSGLSTVSTDTQYF.